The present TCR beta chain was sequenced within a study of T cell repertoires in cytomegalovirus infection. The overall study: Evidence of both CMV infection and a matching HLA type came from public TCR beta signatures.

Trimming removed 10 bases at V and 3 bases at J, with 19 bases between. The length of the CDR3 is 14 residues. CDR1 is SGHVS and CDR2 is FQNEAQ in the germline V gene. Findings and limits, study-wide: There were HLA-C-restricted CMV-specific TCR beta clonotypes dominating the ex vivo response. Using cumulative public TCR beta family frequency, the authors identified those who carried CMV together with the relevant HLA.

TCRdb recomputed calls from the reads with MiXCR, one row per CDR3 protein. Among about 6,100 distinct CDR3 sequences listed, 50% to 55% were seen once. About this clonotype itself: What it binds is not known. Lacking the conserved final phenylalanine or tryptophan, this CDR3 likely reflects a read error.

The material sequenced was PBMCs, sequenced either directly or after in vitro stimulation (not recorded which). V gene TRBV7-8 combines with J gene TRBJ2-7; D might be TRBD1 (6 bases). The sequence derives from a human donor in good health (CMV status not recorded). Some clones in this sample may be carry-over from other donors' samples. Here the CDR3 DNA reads TGTGCCATAAGATGGGACACCCCTGGCTACGAGCAGTACTTA. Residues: CAIRWDTPGYEQYL.